This T cell receptor beta chain was captured in a study of T cell responses to AZD1222 COVID-19 vaccine. Whole-study results and caveats: Only five to seven AZD1222 recipients tested seropositive at baseline.

The CDR3 consists of 14 residues. Looked up from germline, CDR1 is MDHEN and CDR2 is SYDVKM. Method: immunoSEQ multiplex PCR; TCRdb's copy keeps in-frame clones and lacks some. In the table there are approximately 98,000 clones, roughly nine tenths of which are singletons. For this clone: What it binds is not known. Mismatch with germline at one junction end may stem from a read error.

The receptor comes from an adult in good health. This chain uses TRBV28 with TRBJ1-2, with a possible D match to TRBD1 (6 bases). The sequences come from peripheral blood, collected on day 0 of MenACWY control vaccination. The CDR3 here is CASSLWTDLSGYTF. The DNA of the CDR3 is TGTGCCAGCAGTCTATGGACAGATCTTTCTGGCTACACCTTC.